This T cell receptor beta chain was recovered during a study of CD8 T cells in ankylosing spondylitis (dated by TCRdb to 2015 to 2018). With regard to the full study: T cell receptor beta repertoires were profiled in healthy donors and ankylosing spondylitis patients so that disease-linked TCR variants could be found. The full study cohort was made up of about two dozen ankylosing spondylitis patients and some 100 healthy donors. Peripheral blood was sampled, and synovial fluid was also collected from ankylosing spondylitis patients.

Concerning this clonotype: Its antigen remains undetermined. Qualities for individual bases were not recorded, and no much larger clone is one base off.

The sequencing machine was an Illumina HiSeq 2500. TCR beta libraries were prepared by quantitative 5'-RACE with molecular barcodes. Concerning the study's data processing: To identify disease-linked TCR variants, a new computational method was used, one built on a probabilistic model of VDJ rearrangement. TCRdb reworked the public reads: Q25 trimming with fastp, MiXCR clone assembly, productive beta chains retained. Rows are unified per CDR3 protein, each entry keeping the most common DNA and genes. The V and J calls were determined by TCRdb, not by the authors. The sample table contains about 750,000 distinct CDR3 sequences; only one count was recorded for under 20% of them. Roughly a fifth of the sample rests with the top ten. Study-level results and caveats: Blood from ankylosing spondylitis patients appeared to be characterized by a TCR beta motif composed of roughly eight highly homologous amino acid variants. The disease-linked clones were reported to be significantly enriched in matched synovial fluid samples from ankylosing spondylitis patients. Some motif variants were previously reported in synovial fluid and blood of reactive arthritis patients, suggesting common disease-initiation mechanisms. The disease-linked clones showed a CD8+ phenotype and occurred at relatively low frequencies in peripheral blood.

The CDR3 covers 15 residues, taking in both the cysteine and the phenylalanine. Just the 45-base CDR3 DNA is kept, in frame starting at base 1. V is trimmed back by 4 bases and J by 5 bases, and the junction contains 11 bases that no gene match accounts for. Via the germline V gene, CDR1 is SGDLS and CDR2 YYNGEE. The chain employs TRBV9 and TRBJ1-2; TRBD1 lines up with 7 middle nucleotides. The source of this sequence is a male donor with ankylosing spondylitis. The sample consisted of blood, either unsorted or a sorted T cell fraction (not recorded which). The CDR3 sequence is CASSPRPGQTYGYTF. In nucleotides, the sequence is TGTGCCAGCAGCCCTAGGCCGGGACAGACTTATGGCTACACCTTC.